These 31 T cell receptor beta chains were all obtained from the same sample, sequenced in a study of T-cell memory formation after mild COVID-19. TCRdb re-analysed the 5' RACE reads in MiXCR, keeping a single row per CDR3 protein. The sample consists of 550,000 to 650,000 distinct CDR3 sequences, 17% of them appearing once. Sequencing was done on a sample of PBMCs or a T cell subset sorted from them (not recorded which). Receptors were obtained from an adult woman who had mild COVID-19 (a few samples of this study predate the infection). Cell type and time point are not known.

The chain has TRBV7-2 and TRBJ2-7; D unclear. The germline V gene encodes CDR1 SGHTA and CDR2 FQGNSA. The CDR3 totals 14 residues. V lost 5 bases and J lost 0, with 11 bases in between. The DNA of the CDR3 is TGTGCCAGCAGCACGACCCCGAGCTCCTACGAGCAGTACTTC. Its translation is CASSTTPSSYEQYF.

The chain has TRBV15 and TRBJ2-1, with 7 bases fitting TRBD2. Germline values: CDR1 LNHNV, CDR2 YYDKDF (reference sequence). J gave up 6 bases and V 1 base, and 9 bases lay outside the gene matches. CDR3 length equals 16 residues. Here the CDR3 DNA reads TGTGCCACCAGCAGAGGGGTCGCGGGGGTCGGCAATGAGCAGTTCTTC. This gives the protein CATSRGVAGVGNEQFF. Looking up the rest from reference TRBV15 and TRBJ2-1 gives the full variable domain: DAMVIQNPRYQVTQFGKPVTLSCSQTLNHNVMYWYQQKSSQAPKLLFHYYDKDFNNEADTPDNFQSRRPNTSFCFLDIRSPGLGDTAMYLCATSRGVAGVGNEQFFGPGTRLTVL.

The chain links TRBV10-3 to TRBJ1-4, with no clear D. This CDR3 spans 14 amino acids. Trimming removed 3 bases from V and 13 bases from J, with 18 bases in between. Germline lookup yields CDR1 ENHRY and CDR2 SYGVKD. CDR3 in amino acids: CAISEASDGLRLFF. The CDR3 DNA sequence: TGTGCCATCAGTGAAGCGTCCGACGGACTCCGACTGTTTTTT.

This rearrangement joins TRBV24-1 to TRBJ1-2, with D unclear. The germline V and J ends were trimmed by 10 bases and 6 bases, with 17 bases remaining between them. The CDR3 has 13 amino acids. Germline assignment: CDR1 KGHDR and CDR2 SFDVKD. This CDR3 reads CATWGGPVNGYTF. The CDR3 bases are TGTGCCACGTGGGGAGGCCCAGTAAATGGCTACACCTTC.

This clonotype was detected a few times. The chain recombines TRBV7-2 with TRBJ2-3, with D perhaps TRBD2 (5 bases). The V end was cut by 3 bases, the J end by 2 bases, with 15 bases between. This CDR3 is built from 16 residues. Germline V CDR1 and CDR2: SGHTA, FQGNSA. The CDR3 here is CASSLLATTPTDTQYF. CDR3 sequence (DNA): TGTGCCAGCAGCTTGCTAGCAACCACCCCCACAGATACGCAGTATTTT.

The table lists this clonotype with many counts. The V and J genes are TRBV7-6 and TRBJ2-3; D not certain. The CDR3 is made up of 15 amino acids. Germline CDR1 SGHVS, CDR2 FNYEAQ. Trimming shortened V by 7 bases and J by 3 bases, and 17 bases separated the two germline ends. CDR3 DNA: TGTGCCAGCACCCTACTCTACAGCAGAACAGATACGCAGTATTTT. Its protein product is CASTLLYSRTDTQYF.

This clonotype was observed a few times. The chain has TRBV20-1 and TRBJ1-1; the D gene is possibly TRBD1 (6 bases). Germline lookup yields CDR1 DFQATT and CDR2 SNEGSKA (reference sequence). The CDR3 spans 16 residues. Trimming took off 0 bases at V and 4 bases at J, with 18 bases between the two ends. The CDR3 region has the DNA TGCAGTGCTAGAGATCGTTTTAGGGGGACCTTCACTGAAGCTTTCTTT. This codes for CSARDRFRGTFTEAFF.

This clonotype was seen only a few times. The gene calls are TRBV27 and TRBJ2-2, with 8 bases identical to TRBD1. Trimming cost V 5 bases and J 4 bases; bases outside gene matches: 9. This CDR3 comprises 16 residues. The germline CDR1 and CDR2 sequences are MNHEY and SMNVEV (reference sequence). The chain's CDR3 is CASSITGGLGTGELFF. CDR3 sequence (DNA): TGTGCCAGCAGTATCACAGGGGGATTAGGCACCGGGGAGCTGTTTTTT.

The V and J genes are TRBV7-2 and TRBJ1-1; D not certain. Germline V gene lookup returns CDR1 SGHTA and CDR2 FQGNSA. This CDR3 has 14 residues. The V gene lost 2 bases and the J gene lost 3 bases, with 10 bases spanning the gap. The CDR3 sequence is CASSLYGQDTEAFF. The CDR3 DNA reads TGTGCCAGCAGCTTATATGGGCAGGACACTGAAGCTTTCTTT.

The chain has TRBV4-1 and TRBJ2-7; possible D gene TRBD2, 5 bases. This CDR3 is 14 amino acids long. CDR1 is MGHRA, CDR2 YSYEKL, per germline. V shed 5 bases and J shed 5 bases, with 16 bases lying between them. The CDR3 DNA follows: TGCGCCAGCAGCGGGTGGAGGTCCGCGGACGAGCAGTACTTC. Encoded protein: CASSGWRSADEQYF.

The sample holds a few counts of this clonotype. The rearrangement links TRBV6-5 to TRBJ1-1; possible D gene TRBD1, 6 bases. In germline, CDR1 is MNHEY, CDR2 SVGAGI. The CDR3 totals 18 residues. V was trimmed by 0 bases and J by 0 bases, leaving 17 bases between them. This CDR3 reads CASSYSSLGGPMNTEAFF. As DNA, the CDR3 is TGTGCCAGCAGTTACTCGAGTTTGGGGGGCCCAATGAACACTGAAGCTTTCTTT.

This chain joins TRBV5-5 and TRBJ1-5; D not certain. In germline, CDR1 is SGHKS, CDR2 YYEKEE (reference sequence). Trimming stripped 0 bases from V and 6 bases from J, with 13 bases between. The CDR3 has 15 residues. CDR3 nucleotides: TGTGCCAGCAGCTTGGAAGGACTTCCCAGTCAGCCCCAGCATTTT. Its translation is CASSLEGLPSQPQHF.

Only a few counts were recorded for this clonotype. The chain uses TRBV19 and TRBJ1-4; D is possibly TRBD1 (6 bases). Germline loops: CDR1 LNHDA, CDR2 SQIVND (reference sequence). V shed 10 bases and J shed 7 bases, with 16 bases lying between them. This CDR3 comprises 13 residues. The CDR3 nucleotides read TGTGCCACTCAACAGGGTTTTACTGAAAAACTGTTTTTT. Amino acids: CATQQGFTEKLFF.

This chain uses TRBV4-1 with TRBJ2-3; a possible D gene is TRBD1 (5 bases). This CDR3 has 16 residues. V lost 4 bases and J 0 bases, leaving 14 bases between the germline ends. Germline lookup yields CDR1 MGHRA and CDR2 YSYEKL. CDR3: CASSPQGALSTDTQYF. CDR3 DNA sequence: TGCGCCAGCAGCCCACAAGGGGCCCTGAGCACAGATACGCAGTATTTT.

The chain is built from TRBV19 and TRBJ2-1; unclear D gene. Germline-derived CDR1 and CDR2 are LNHDA and SQIVND (reference sequence). CDR3 length: 13 amino acids. The V end lost 3 bases, the J end lost 9 bases, and 12 bases lay between the germline ends. CDR3 in amino acids: CASSMVGGSEQFF. The CDR3 region has the DNA TGTGCCAGTAGTATGGTTGGCGGCAGTGAGCAGTTCTTC. Combining the CDR3 with reference TRBV19 and TRBJ2-1 gives the whole variable domain DGGITQSPKYLFRKEGQNVTLSCEQNLNHDAMYWYRQDPGQGLRLIYYSQIVNDFQKGDIAEGYSVSREKKESFPLTVTSAQKNPTAFYLCASSMVGGSEQFFGPGTRLTVL.

The chain couples TRBV3-1 to TRBJ2-3; no clear D gene. Looked up from germline, CDR1 is LGHDT and CDR2 is YNNKEL (reference sequence). V dropped 3 bases and J dropped 3 bases, with 10 bases sitting between them. This CDR3 contains 14 residues. The CDR3 nucleotides are TGTGCCAGCAGCCAGGCGGCCCGAACAGATACGCAGTATTTT. It translates to CASSQAARTDTQYF.

The chain links TRBV11-3 to TRBJ2-1; 13 positions agree with TRBD2. The CDR3 is made up of 16 amino acids. The trim removed 5 bases at V and 8 bases at J, leaving 9 bases unmatched. Germline V gene data show CDR1 as SGHNT and CDR2 as YENEEA. CDR3 in amino acids: CASSPWTSGSKDEQFF. The CDR3 DNA is TGTGCCAGCAGCCCCTGGACTAGCGGGAGTAAGGATGAGCAGTTCTTC.

The chain joins TRBV27 to TRBJ1-2; 7 nucleotides line up with TRBD1. The CDR3 loop spans 16 amino acids. Trimming at V came to 5 bases and at J to 8 bases, leaving 17 bases not matched to a gene. CDR1 and CDR2 from the germline V gene are MNHEY and SMNVEV (reference sequence). The CDR3 region is CASSPRGTPGVEGYTF. CDR3 coding DNA: TGTGCCAGCAGTCCCAGGGGGACTCCCGGGGTGGAGGGCTACACCTTC.

The J gene is TRBJ2-1, the V gene TRBV6-1; D may match TRBD1 or TRBD2 (5 bases each). This CDR3 has 15 residues. In germline, CDR1 is MNHNS, CDR2 SASEGT. V gave up 1 base and J gave up 2 bases, with 9 bases separating them. The chain's CDR3 is CASSEGGMAYNEQFF. The CDR3 DNA reads TGTGCCAGCAGTGAAGGGGGGATGGCCTACAATGAGCAGTTCTTC.

J is TRBJ2-1 and V is TRBV24-1; 11 nucleotides agree with TRBD2. The CDR3 is 15 amino acids. Per the germline V gene, CDR1 is KGHDR and CDR2 is SFDVKD. Unmatched junction bases numbered 6, after V lost 6 bases and J lost 6 bases. The CDR3 here is CATSFSGGAFNEQFF. The CDR3 DNA sequence: TGTGCCACCAGTTTTAGCGGGGGGGCCTTCAATGAGCAGTTCTTC.

Concerning this clonotype: Since a much larger clone is just one base distant, this may be a read error. The gene calls are TRBV6-6 and TRBJ2-7, with a weak D call TRBD1 (6 bases). The CDR3 length is 13 residues. V was cut by 2 bases and J by 3 bases, with 8 bases left in between. Looked up from germline, CDR1 is MNHNY and CDR2 is SVGAGI (reference sequence). Written as DNA, the CDR3 is TGTGCCAGCAGTTACGGGACAAACTACGAGCAGTACTTC. Residues: CASSYGTNYEQYF.

The chain links TRBV12-3 or TRBV12-4 to TRBJ2-3; D possibly uses TRBD1 or TRBD2 (5 bases each). This CDR3 contains 15 residues. V was trimmed by 6 bases and J by 4 bases, leaving 17 bases between them. CDR3 sequence: CASSSWDPRADTQYF. The CDR3 nucleotides are TGTGCCAGCAGCTCCTGGGACCCTAGAGCAGATACGCAGTATTTT.

This clonotype was found a few times. The J gene is TRBJ2-1, the V gene TRBV7-2; 7 bases align to TRBD2. This CDR3 is 15 amino acids long. Germline lookup yields CDR1 SGHTA and CDR2 FQGNSA. Unmatched junction bases numbered 9, after V lost 4 bases and J lost 6 bases. The CDR3 DNA reads TGTGCCAGCAGCTCCGCGTGGGAGGGATTCAATGAGCAGTTCTTC. Translation gives CASSSAWEGFNEQFF.

This clonotype appeared a few times. The chain recombines TRBV12-3 or TRBV12-4 with TRBJ2-7; D unresolved. The CDR3 is 14 amino acids. V gave up 3 bases and J gave up 4 bases, with 13 bases separating them. The CDR3 sequence: CASSFLGPPYEQYF. DNA of the CDR3: TGTGCCAGCAGTTTTTTGGGTCCCCCGTACGAGCAGTACTTC.

A few counts support this clonotype. The genes are TRBV27 and TRBJ2-7; D is perhaps TRBD2 (5 bases). The CDR3 covers 16 residues. In germline, CDR1 is MNHEY, CDR2 SMNVEV (reference sequence). V shed 5 bases and J shed 0 bases, with 17 bases lying between them. The DNA for the CDR3 is TGTGCCAGCAGTCTCTCCCGGACTCTCAGCTCCTACGAGCAGTACTTC. It encodes CASSLSRTLSSYEQYF.

This clonotype has more than one count but fewer than ten. V and J are TRBV5-1 and TRBJ2-2; D is ambiguous. The germline V gene encodes CDR1 SGHRS and CDR2 YFSETQ. The CDR3 loop spans 17 amino acids. V shed 1 base and J shed 3 bases, with 16 bases lying between them. The CDR3 spells CASSLYGFDLYTGELFF. The CDR3 DNA is TGCGCCAGCAGCTTGTACGGTTTTGACCTCTACACCGGGGAGCTGTTTTTT.

This clonotype was counted many times. The chain carries TRBV12-3 or TRBV12-4 and TRBJ2-2, with a tentative D call TRBD1 (6 bases). V lost 5 bases to trimming and J lost 3 bases, with 10 bases between them. The CDR3 length is 14 residues. CDR3 sequence: CASSPRTDTGELFF. CDR3 in DNA: TGTGCCAGCAGTCCCAGGACAGACACCGGGGAGCTGTTTTTT.

The chain recombines TRBV12-3 or TRBV12-4 with TRBJ1-2; weak D call: TRBD1 (5 bases). This CDR3 region has 15 residues. Trimming took 5 bases from V and 2 from J, leaving 15 bases between them. The CDR3 DNA sequence: TGTGCCAGCAGTCCGACTGGCTCAGGGAACTATGGCTACACCTTC. It specifies CASSPTGSGNYGYTF.

There are a few counts of this clonotype. The chain has TRBV6-6 and TRBJ1-2; 10 nucleotides line up with TRBD1. This CDR3 comprises 16 residues. The junction had 16 bases not matched to a gene; V was cut back by 10 bases and J by 5 bases. CDR1 and CDR2 (germline): MNHNY, SVGAGI (reference sequence). The CDR3 protein is CATGGTGVRVRYGYTF. The CDR3 nucleotides read TGTGCCACCGGCGGGACAGGGGTTAGGGTTAGGTATGGCTACACCTTC.

This clonotype is a singleton in its sample. The V and J genes are TRBV21-1 and TRBJ1-6. TRBV21-1 is a listed pseudogene. The CDR3 spans 13 residues. CDR3 sequence (DNA): TGTGCCAGCAGCAAATACTCGGATTCACCCCTCCACTTT. It encodes CASSKYSDSPLHF.

V gene TRBV20-1 combines with J gene TRBJ1-1; tentatively, D is TRBD1 (6 bases). The CDR3 spans 11 residues. Germline CDR1 and CDR2: DFQATT and SNEGSKA (reference sequence). In DNA form, the CDR3 reads TGCACAGGACAGATGAACACTGAAGCTTTCTTT. Its translation: CTGQMNTEAFF.